The 25 T cell receptor beta chains below come from one sample, sequenced in a study of cytomegalovirus exposure and HLA in healthy donors. PCR involved 60 Vbeta and 13 Jbeta primers. Generated by immunoSEQ multiplex PCR, the TCRdb table keeps only in-frame clones and is missing some. Of about 110,000 clones listed, 74% were seen once; the top ten hold roughly 2.6%. The sample was PBMCs. These receptors were obtained from a man in his fifties in good health and CMV-seropositive.

The V call is TRBV7-9, the J call TRBJ2-6, with D possibly matching TRBD1 (6 bases). V lost 5 bases to trimming and J lost 0 bases, with 14 bases between them. Germline V lookup: CDR1 SEHNR, CDR2 FQNEAQ (reference sequence). This CDR3 has 17 residues. The CDR3 spells CASSRWDTSSGANVLTF. CDR3 sequence (DNA): TGTGCCAGCAGCCGCTGGGACACGAGCTCTGGGGCCAACGTCCTGACTTTC.

The chain has TRBV5-1 and TRBJ2-7; a possible D gene is TRBD2 (5 bases). Germline CDR1 SGHRS, CDR2 YFSETQ. This CDR3 has 14 residues. The V end was cut by 5 bases, the J end by 0 bases, with 12 bases between. CDR3 region: CASSRRVSSYEQYF. CDR3 bases: TGCGCCAGCAGTCGGCGGGTAAGCTCCTACGAGCAGTACTTC.

V usage is TRBV10-3 and J usage is TRBJ2-1, with 9 positions matching TRBD1. The CDR3 has 13 amino acids. Germline lookup yields CDR1 ENHRY and CDR2 SYGVKD. V trimming: 4 bases; J trimming: 9 bases; junction bases outside the gene matches: 4. In nucleotides, the CDR3 is TGTGCCATCAGTGTAGGGACAGGGTTTGAGCAGTTCTTC. Translated, it gives CAISVGTGFEQFF.

CDR3 DNA: TGTGCCAGCAGCTTAGTAGCTTCAGCTAGCGGGGAATACGAGCAGTACTTC. The encoded protein is CASSLVASASGEYEQYF. The V and J genes are TRBV11-2 and TRBJ2-7; 9 bases agree with TRBD2. The CDR3 has 17 residues. The germline gives CDR1 SGHAT, CDR2 FQNNGV. V was clipped by 1 base and J by 4 bases; unmatched bases: 11.

The chain links TRBV6-5 to TRBJ2-5, with D tentatively TRBD2 (5 bases). The J call is doubtful: the DNA matches TRBJ2-7 better. This CDR3 has 12 residues. Germline CDR1 MNHEY, CDR2 SVGAGI. The CDR3 bases are TGTGCCAGCAGTCATTCGGGAAACGAGCAGTACTTC. It encodes CASSHSGNEQYF.

The rearrangement uses TRBV6-1 and TRBJ2-7; D is unresolved. The CDR3 runs to 14 residues. Germline values: CDR1 MNHNS, CDR2 SASEGT. V was pared by 6 bases and J by 3 bases, with 15 bases between. The CDR3 protein is CASREFAFNYEQYF. The CDR3 region has the DNA TGTGCCAGCAGAGAATTTGCGTTCAACTACGAGCAGTACTTC.

This clone was seen only once. One end of the junction does not line up with germline, which may come from a read error. V and J are TRBV5-1 and TRBJ1-1; D is possibly TRBD1 (5 bases). Germline CDR1 and CDR2: SGHRS and YFSETQ. This CDR3 comprises 15 residues. CDR3 sequence reads: CASNLVTGQNTEAFF. As DNA, the CDR3 is TGCGCCAGCAACTTGGTAACCGGACAGAACACTGAAGCTTTCTTT.

This clone was detected only a few times. The J gene is TRBJ2-7, the V gene TRBV4-1; D possibly corresponds to TRBD1 (6 bases). The CDR3 is 15 residues long. The germline gives CDR1 MGHRA, CDR2 YSYEKL. Trimming cost V 4 bases and J 2 bases, with 15 bases left between them. The CDR3: CASSRGGTVPYEQYF. The CDR3 DNA reads TGCGCCAGCAGCCGAGGGGGAACGGTACCCTACGAGCAGTACTTC.

V and J are TRBV12-5 and TRBJ1-3; D may be TRBD1 (5 bases). CDR1 LGHNT and CDR2 FRNRAP come from the germline V gene. The CDR3 loop spans 13 amino acids. Trimming removed 6 bases from V and 7 bases from J, with 13 bases in between. CDR3 region: CASGPGVGNTIYF. CDR3 nucleotide sequence: TGTGCTAGTGGGCCGGGGGTTGGCAACACCATATATTTT.

There are a few counts of this clone. The V call is TRBV19, the J call TRBJ1-3; D might be TRBD1 (5 bases). V lost 5 bases and J lost 0, with 11 bases in between. The germline gives CDR1 LNHDA, CDR2 SQIVND (reference sequence). The CDR3 totals 15 residues. CDR3 DNA: TGTGCCAGTAGTTTCGGACAACTCTCTGGAAACACCATATATTTT. Translation: CASSFGQLSGNTIYF.

The chain employs TRBV7-3 and TRBJ1-5, with 10 bases matching TRBD1. Trimming at V came to 5 bases and at J to 0 bases, leaving 7 bases not matched to a gene. Germline CDR1 SGHTA, CDR2 FQGTGA. The CDR3 totals 17 residues. The CDR3 nucleotides read TGTGCCAGCAGCCCGCCGGACAGGGGGTATAGCAATCAGCCCCAGCATTTT. Its protein product is CASSPPDRGYSNQPQHF.

The V gene is TRBV10-3, the J gene TRBJ2-2; D possibly corresponds to TRBD2 (5 bases). Between the trimmed V and J ends, which lost 8 bases and 4 bases, there was a span of 20 bases. Germline V gene lookup returns CDR1 ENHRY and CDR2 SYGVKD. The CDR3 contains 16 residues. The CDR3 DNA is TGTGCCATCGGGATTCTGGGAGATCCCTTCACCGGGGAGCTGTTTTTT. This translates into CAIGILGDPFTGELFF.

The chain is built from TRBV19 and TRBJ2-7, with 11 nucleotides matching TRBD2. With V trimmed by 5 bases and J by 6 bases, 12 bases remained unmatched. From germline, CDR1 is LNHDA and CDR2 SQIVND (reference sequence). The CDR3 loop spans 16 amino acids. The CDR3 loop is CASSFPGLAVVGEQYF. DNA for the CDR3: TGTGCCAGTAGTTTCCCGGGACTAGCGGTGGTGGGCGAGCAGTACTTC.

This chain links TRBV6-1 with TRBJ2-7, with D possibly matching TRBD2 (6 bases). From germline, CDR1 is MNHNS and CDR2 SASEGT. V lost 5 bases and J 3 bases, leaving 14 bases between the germline ends. This CDR3 comprises 14 residues. CDR3 sequence reads: CASSTLGGGYEQYF. The CDR3 region has the DNA TGTGCCAGCAGTACTCTGGGGGGAGGCTACGAGCAGTACTTC.

The V gene is TRBV6-5, the J gene TRBJ1-1, with D maybe TRBD1 (5 bases). V was clipped by 5 bases and J by 7 bases, with 14 bases between them. CDR3 size: 13 residues. Germline CDR1 MNHEY, CDR2 SVGAGI. The CDR3 region has the DNA TGTGCCAGCAGTGGAAACGCCAGGGATGAAGCTTTCTTT. This codes for CASSGNARDEAFF.

The J gene is TRBJ1-2, the V gene TRBV5-5; maybe TRBD1 (6 bases). The CDR3 runs 13 residues. With 3 bases removed from V and 6 bases from J, the gap between germline ends came to 12 bases. CDR1 is SGHKS, CDR2 YYEKEE, per germline (reference sequence). The CDR3 coding sequence is TGTGCCAGCAGCTCCCAGGGGTATCATGGCTACACCTTC. Translation: CASSSQGYHGYTF.

This clone occurred once. V and J are TRBV2 and TRBJ2-3; 9 nucleotides line up with TRBD2. The CDR3 is made up of 15 amino acids. Germline CDR1 reads SNHLY; CDR2 reads FYNNEI. Trimming took 5 bases from V and 0 from J; bases not matched to a gene: 3. DNA for the CDR3: TGTGCCAGCAGTTTTAGCGGGAGAAGCACAGATACGCAGTATTTT. Amino acids: CASSFSGRSTDTQYF.

A few counts support this clone. This chain joins TRBV2 and TRBJ1-5; 7 nucleotides line up with TRBD1. This CDR3 spans 15 amino acids. Germline V CDR1 and CDR2: SNHLY, FYNNEI. J gave up 5 bases and V 5 bases, and 9 bases lay outside the gene matches. CDR3 nucleotide sequence: TGTGCCAGCAGTTCAAACCGACAGGGCGATCAGCCCCAGCATTTT. It yields the protein CASSSNRQGDQPQHF.

This rearrangement joins TRBV27 to TRBJ2-3; 12 bases are a match to TRBD2. The ends lost 2 bases at V and 6 bases at J; junction bases unmatched: 3. The CDR3 has 15 amino acids. The germline V gene has CDR1 MNHEY and CDR2 SMNVEV (reference sequence). CDR3 sequence reads: CASSLLAGGRDTQYF. DNA for the CDR3: TGTGCCAGCAGTTTACTAGCGGGGGGGAGGGATACGCAGTATTTT.

V is TRBV5-1 and J is TRBJ1-2; 10 bases fit TRBD1. V lost 5 bases, J lost 8 bases, and 9 bases stayed unmatched. The CDR3 totals 14 residues. Germline CDR1 SGHRS, CDR2 YFSETQ. The CDR3 coding sequence is TGCGCCAGCAGGAATGACAGGGGGCGCCAAGGCTACACCTTC. Its protein is CASRNDRGRQGYTF. The entire variable domain, with the rest obtained from reference TRBV5-1 and TRBJ1-2, is as follows: KAGVTQTPRYLIKTRGQQVTLSCSPISGHRSVSWYQQTPGQGLQFLFEYFSETQRNKGNFPGRFSGRQFSNSRSEMNVSTLELGDSALYLCASRNDRGRQGYTFGSGTRLTVV.

The chain uses TRBV7-9 and TRBJ2-7, with D possibly being TRBD1 (6 bases). The germline CDR1 and CDR2 sequences are SEHNR and FQNEAQ (reference sequence). The V end was cut by 5 bases, the J end by 3 bases, with 17 bases between. This CDR3 region has 15 residues. The CDR3 bases are TGTGCCAGCAGCAGTTGGGGGCCTTCGAGCTACGAGCAGTACTTC. Its protein is CASSSWGPSSYEQYF.

CDR3 residues: CASRPGQGTNEKLFF. For the CDR3, the DNA is TGTGCCAGTAGACCGGGACAGGGGACTAATGAAAAACTGTTTTTT. This chain links TRBV19 with TRBJ1-4; 10 positions match TRBD1. Unmatched junction bases numbered 3, after V lost 6 bases and J lost 2 bases. In germline, CDR1 is LNHDA, CDR2 SQIVND (reference sequence). The CDR3 covers 15 residues.

CDR3 region: CASSPGLLGEQYF. As DNA, the CDR3 is TGTGCCAGCAGTCCGGGGTTGTTGGGCGAGCAGTACTTC. V gene TRBV6-1 combines with J gene TRBJ2-7, with D possibly being TRBD2 (5 bases). This CDR3 spans 13 amino acids. Per the germline V gene, CDR1 is MNHNS and CDR2 is SASEGT. V was trimmed by 5 bases and J by 6 bases, leaving 14 bases between them.

The chain couples TRBV10-2 to TRBJ2-5; D not resolved. Trimming shortened V by 2 bases and J by 7 bases, and 8 bases separated the two germline ends. Germline CDR1 reads WSHSY; CDR2 reads SAAADI. The CDR3 runs to 12 residues. CDR3 region: CASSEPTGTQYF. The CDR3 DNA is TGCGCCAGCAGTGAGCCCACGGGGACCCAGTACTTC.

The rearrangement uses TRBV9 and TRBJ2-2; 9 nucleotides agree with TRBD1. The CDR3 covers 14 residues. Germline V CDR1 and CDR2: SGDLS, YYNGEE. Trimming took 4 bases from V and 6 from J; bases not matched to a gene: 4. The CDR3 coding sequence is TGTGCCAGCAGCACAAGACAGGGGGCCGGGGAGCTGTTTTTT. Translated: CASSTRQGAGELFF.